This T cell receptor (beta chain) is from a study of blood T cell repertoires in COVID-19. Across the whole study: The origin of the acute and convalescent COVID-19 samples was the United States, Italy and Spain.

Clones were read by immunoSEQ multiplex PCR, and TCRdb kept only the in-frame ones, dropping some. This sample has approximately 300,000 clones; under 95% occur once, and the top ten carry around 18%. Across about two dozen US areas, participants ranged in age from about 18 to 90 years. Cohorts were determined from participant-reported clinical history. Cohort 3 donors counted as recovered after two negative PCRs, clearance, or resolved symptoms. The germline V and J ends were trimmed by 5 bases and 0 bases, with 14 bases remaining between them. Germline lookup yields CDR1 SEHNR and CDR2 FQNEAQ (reference sequence). The CDR3 contains 16 residues.

This clonotype was sampled from a woman aged 25 to 39 who had recovered from COVID-19. Source material: PBMCs or T cells enriched from blood (not recorded which). The rearrangement uses TRBV7-9 and TRBJ1-3; possibly TRBD1 for D (5 bases). The CDR3: CASSPSGVLSGNTIYF. CDR3 coding DNA: TGTGCCAGCAGCCCTTCGGGGGTTCTCTCTGGAAACACCATATATTTT.